One and the same sample provided the 11 T cell receptor beta chains below, sequenced in a study of tumor and adjacent non-tumor tissue in lung cancer. Three rounds of nested PCR, following a modified ARM-PCR protocol, produced the TCRbeta library. Each CDR3 protein is one row after TCRdb ran MiXCR on the multiplex PCR reads. The sample includes roughly 70,000 distinct CDR3 sequences, about two thirds of them seen just once. RNA was extracted from bulk tissue without any cell sorting. The normal lung tissue was taken more than 3 cm from the tumor edge. Material: distant non-tumor lung tissue. Receptors were obtained from a woman between 45 and 65 years old with non-small cell lung cancer.

Points on this clonotype: A read error may produce the germline difference seen at one junction end. This chain uses TRBV6-1 with TRBJ2-1, with 7 nucleotides matching TRBD2. Germline CDR1 reads MNHNS; CDR2 reads SASEGT. The CDR3 runs to 17 residues. The CDR3 region is CVSSELGGLYSYNEQFF. CDR3 in DNA: TGTGTCAGCAGTGAACTCGGGGGACTATACTCCTATAATGAGCAGTTCTTC.

The J gene is TRBJ2-3, the V gene TRBV11-2; 11 bases fit TRBD2. Germline V lookup: CDR1 SGHAT, CDR2 FQNNGV. There are 18 residues in the CDR3. J gave up 3 bases and V 7 bases, and 15 bases lay outside the gene matches. The CDR3 nucleotides read TGTGCCAGCAACTCAGCCCCACTAGCGGGAGTTGCGACAGATACGCAGTATTTT. It encodes CASNSAPLAGVATDTQYF.

This clonotype was counted a single time. Being one base from a much bigger clone, this may be a read error. The rearrangement joins TRBV28 to TRBJ2-2, with D possibly matching TRBD2 (6 bases). The CDR3 covers 14 residues. CDR1 and CDR2 (germline): MDHEN, SYDVKM. CDR3 amino acids: CTSSLGPGGGELFF. For the CDR3, the DNA is TGTACCAGCAGCTTGGGGCCCGGGGGCGGGGAGCTGTTTTTT.

Remarks on this clonotype: This may be a read error: a much more frequent sequence differs by one nucleotide. The conserved closing phenylalanine or tryptophan is absent in this CDR3, likely reflecting a read error. V gene TRBV20-1 combines with J gene TRBJ2-5; 8 nucleotides align to TRBD1. This CDR3 has 18 residues. CDR1 and CDR2 from the germline V gene are DFQATT and SNEGSKA (reference sequence). The junction had 23 bases not matched to a gene; V was cut back by 6 bases and J by 5 bases. The CDR3 reads CSANTGTGNVWHAETQYY. CDR3 sequence (DNA): TGCAGTGCCAATACCGGGACAGGCAACGTGTGGCACGCGGAGACCCAGTACTAC.

To note about this clonotype: A read error may explain this, as a much larger clone is one base away. CDR3 DNA: TGTGCCAGCAGGCCACAGAGGGGTCAGCCCCAGCATTTT. Its translation: CASRPQRGQPQHF. This chain uses TRBV6-2 or TRBV6-3 with TRBJ1-5; possible D gene TRBD1, 5 bases. There are 13 residues in the CDR3. Trimming stripped 6 bases from V and 6 bases from J, with 12 bases between. The V gene's germline CDR1 is MNHEY and CDR2 SVGEGT.

The V gene is TRBV20-1, the J gene TRBJ2-5; 15 bases line up with TRBD2. The CDR3 covers 19 residues. Germline V gene sequence: CDR1 DFQATT, CDR2 SNEGSKA (reference sequence). Losses at the gene ends were 5 bases for V and 2 bases for J; bases not matched to a gene: 15. CDR3 protein: CSAENGGLAGGGNQETQYF. The DNA of the CDR3 is TGCAGTGCTGAAAACGGGGGACTAGCGGGAGGAGGCAATCAAGAGACCCAGTACTTC.

This clonotype was counted a few times. The chain joins TRBV28 to TRBJ1-4; D is undetermined. Germline V gives CDR1 MDHEN, CDR2 SYDVKM. The CDR3 is made up of 12 amino acids. Trimming removed 6 bases at V and 4 bases at J, with 6 bases between. The CDR3 DNA sequence: TGTGCCAGCAGGGCAGTTAATGAAAAACTGTTTTTT. Translation: CASRAVNEKLFF. Together with reference TRBV28 and TRBJ1-4, the CDR3 gives the full variable domain: DVKVTQSSRYLVKRTGEKVFLECVQDMDHENMFWYRQDPGLGLRLIYFSYDVKMKEKGDIPEGYSVSREKKERFSLILESASTNQTSMYLCASRAVNEKLFFGSGTQLSVL.

Worth noting for this clonotype: One junction end disagrees with the germline gene, perhaps due to a read error. This sequence joins TRBV6-1 and TRBJ2-2; a possible D gene is TRBD1 (6 bases). Germline V gives CDR1 MNHNS, CDR2 SASEGT. The CDR3 runs to 17 residues. CDR3 protein: CASTTIPGQGNTGDLFF. The CDR3 nucleotides read TGTGCTAGCACCACCATTCCGGGACAAGGGAACACCGGGGACCTGTTTTTT.

The V gene is TRBV6-5, the J gene TRBJ2-7, with 9 bases lining up with TRBD2. The CDR3 is 13 residues long. Germline values: CDR1 MNHEY, CDR2 SVGAGI. V was clipped by 10 bases and J by 7 bases; unmatched bases: 11. The CDR3 spells CANTSGLYEEQYF. Written as DNA, the CDR3 is TGTGCCAACACTAGCGGGTTATACGAGGAGCAGTACTTC.

A remark on this clonotype: A read error is likely, as this CDR3 ends without the conserved phenylalanine or tryptophan. The limits of the CDR3 on the DNA are not certain, so only TCRdb's listed CDR3 is given. The chain has TRBV11-2 and TRBJ2-1; TRBD1, the table's D call, lacks a check against the DNA. Per the germline V gene, CDR1 is SGHAT and CDR2 is FQNNGV. With termini counted, the CDR3 has 13 amino acids. The CDR3 reads CASSLEGVGEQIL.

As for this clonotype: Germline is not matched at one junction end, which may reflect a read error. The V call is TRBV20-1, the J call TRBJ2-1, with D unclear. The CDR3 runs to 14 residues. CDR1 is DFQATT and CDR2 is SNEGSKA in the germline V gene (reference sequence). The CDR3 sequence: CSVRNFISYDEQFF. The CDR3 DNA reads as TGCAGTGTGAGGAATTTTATATCCTACGATGAGCAGTTCTTC.